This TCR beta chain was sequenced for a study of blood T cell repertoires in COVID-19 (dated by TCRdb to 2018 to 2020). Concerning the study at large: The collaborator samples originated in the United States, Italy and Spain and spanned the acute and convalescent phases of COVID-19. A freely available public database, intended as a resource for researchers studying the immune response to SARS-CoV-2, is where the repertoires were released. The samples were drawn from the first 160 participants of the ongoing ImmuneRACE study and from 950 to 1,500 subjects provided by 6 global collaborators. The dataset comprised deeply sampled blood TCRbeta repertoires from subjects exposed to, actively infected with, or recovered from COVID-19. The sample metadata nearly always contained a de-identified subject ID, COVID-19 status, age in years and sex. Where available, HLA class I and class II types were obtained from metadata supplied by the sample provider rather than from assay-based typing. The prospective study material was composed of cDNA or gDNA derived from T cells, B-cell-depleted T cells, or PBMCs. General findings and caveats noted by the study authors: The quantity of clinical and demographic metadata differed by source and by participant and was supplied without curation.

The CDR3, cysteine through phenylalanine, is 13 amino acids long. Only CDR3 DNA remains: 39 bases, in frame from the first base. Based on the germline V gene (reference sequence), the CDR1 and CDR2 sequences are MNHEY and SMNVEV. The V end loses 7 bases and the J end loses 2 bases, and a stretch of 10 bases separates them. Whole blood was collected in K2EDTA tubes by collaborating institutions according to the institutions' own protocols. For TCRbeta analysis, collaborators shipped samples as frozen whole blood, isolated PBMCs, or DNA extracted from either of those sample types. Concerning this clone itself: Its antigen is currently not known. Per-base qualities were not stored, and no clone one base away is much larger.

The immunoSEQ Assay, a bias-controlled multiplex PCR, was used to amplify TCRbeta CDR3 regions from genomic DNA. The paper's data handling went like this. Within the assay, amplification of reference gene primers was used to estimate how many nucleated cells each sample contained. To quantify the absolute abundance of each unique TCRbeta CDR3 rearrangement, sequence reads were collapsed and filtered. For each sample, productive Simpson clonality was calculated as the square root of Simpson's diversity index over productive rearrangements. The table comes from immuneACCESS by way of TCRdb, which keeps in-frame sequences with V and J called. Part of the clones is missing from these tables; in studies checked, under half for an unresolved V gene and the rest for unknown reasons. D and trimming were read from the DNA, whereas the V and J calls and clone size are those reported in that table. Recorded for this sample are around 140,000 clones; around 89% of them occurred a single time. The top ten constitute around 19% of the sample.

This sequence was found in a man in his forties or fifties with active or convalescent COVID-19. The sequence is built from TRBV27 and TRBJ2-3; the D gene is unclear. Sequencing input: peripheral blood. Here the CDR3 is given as CASTQPNTDTQYF. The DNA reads TGTGCCAGCACCCAACCTAACACAGATACGCAGTATTTT.